Below are 5 T cell receptor beta chains sequenced from a single sample in a study of T cells after posttransplantation cyclophosphamide. Control samples came 1 year after myeloablative marrow transplants with methotrexate plus calcineurin inhibitor. The table came from immunoSEQ multiplex PCR; TCRdb's copy has only in-frame clones and leaves some out. The sample includes roughly 19,000 clones, roughly nine tenths of them seen just once. This specimen was PBMCs, taken roughly 390 days after allogeneic stem cell transplant with calcineurin inhibitor and methotrexate. The receptors come from a female patient younger than 45 who received an allogeneic stem cell transplant from an unrelated donor, was CMV-positive, and had acute and chronic GVHD. The graft donor may account for some of the T cells.

This clone was counted a single time. V usage is TRBV6-5 and J usage is TRBJ1-1; D perhaps matches TRBD1 (5 bases). Germline V gives CDR1 MNHEY, CDR2 SVGAGI. The CDR3 is 13 amino acids. Trimming left V 6 bases short and J 4 bases short, with 12 bases between. CDR3 loop: CASSQGFGTEAFF. The CDR3 nucleotides are TGTGCCAGCAGCCAGGGATTCGGCACTGAAGCTTTCTTT.

The chain is built from TRBV7-6 and TRBJ1-2, with no clear D. Germline lookup yields CDR1 SGHVS and CDR2 FNYEAQ. The CDR3 covers 14 residues. V was trimmed by 1 base and J by 2 bases, leaving 8 bases between them. The CDR3 DNA follows: TGTGCCAGCAGCTTAGAAGCGCAGAACTATGGCTACACCTTC. It translates to CASSLEAQNYGYTF.

The gene calls are TRBV11-2 and TRBJ1-2; D remains unclear. The V gene's germline CDR1 is SGHAT and CDR2 FQNNGV. The V and J ends lost 5 bases and 5 bases respectively, with 15 bases between them. The CDR3 contains 14 residues. The CDR3 nucleotides are TGTGCCAGCAGCCCACAACCGGGGAGTTATGGCTACACCTTC. The encoded protein is CASSPQPGSYGYTF.

The chain employs TRBV19 and TRBJ1-5; D might be TRBD1 (6 bases). With 5 bases removed from V and 2 bases from J, the gap between germline ends came to 22 bases. Germline values: CDR1 LNHDA, CDR2 SQIVND (reference sequence). The CDR3 covers 18 residues. CDR3 sequence (DNA): TGTGCCAGTAGTTCTCCGCTCTCAACAGGGCTGGGCAATCAGCCCCAGCATTTT. Protein sequence: CASSSPLSTGLGNQPQHF.

The chain couples TRBV5-4 to TRBJ2-4; D uncertain. The germline V gene has CDR1 SGHNT and CDR2 YYREEE (reference sequence). V lost 0 bases and J lost 0, with 4 bases in between. There are 14 residues in the CDR3. The CDR3 loop reads CASSLGLAKNIQYF. DNA for the CDR3: TGTGCCAGCAGCTTGGGACTAGCCAAAAACATTCAGTACTTC.